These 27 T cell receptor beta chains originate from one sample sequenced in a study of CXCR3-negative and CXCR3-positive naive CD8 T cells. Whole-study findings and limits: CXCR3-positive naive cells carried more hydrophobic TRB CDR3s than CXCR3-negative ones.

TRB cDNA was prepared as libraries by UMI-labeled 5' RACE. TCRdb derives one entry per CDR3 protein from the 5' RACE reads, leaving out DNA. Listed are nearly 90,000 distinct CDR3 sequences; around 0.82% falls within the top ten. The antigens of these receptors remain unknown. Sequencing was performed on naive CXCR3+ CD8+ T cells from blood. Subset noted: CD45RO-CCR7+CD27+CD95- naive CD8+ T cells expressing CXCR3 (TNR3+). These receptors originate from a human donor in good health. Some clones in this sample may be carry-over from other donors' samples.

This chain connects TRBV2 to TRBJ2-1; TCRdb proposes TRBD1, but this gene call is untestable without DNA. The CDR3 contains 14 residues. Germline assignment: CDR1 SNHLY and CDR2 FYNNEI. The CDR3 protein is CASNQQGQYNEQFF.

The CDR3 loop is CASSTLDRSYEQYF. The V call is TRBV6-2 or TRBV6-3, the J call TRBJ2-7; the TCRdb D gene call, TRBD1, has no DNA to confirm it. The germline CDR1 and CDR2 sequences are MNHEY and SVGEGT. The CDR3 contains 14 residues.

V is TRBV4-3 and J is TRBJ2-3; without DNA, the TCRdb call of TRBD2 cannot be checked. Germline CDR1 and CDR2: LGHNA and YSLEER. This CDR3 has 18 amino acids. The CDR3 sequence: CASSQDPGLAGITDTQYF.

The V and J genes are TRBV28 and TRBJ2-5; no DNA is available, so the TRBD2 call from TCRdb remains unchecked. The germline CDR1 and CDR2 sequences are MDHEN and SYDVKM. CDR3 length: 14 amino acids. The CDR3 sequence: CASAIPAGAETQYF.

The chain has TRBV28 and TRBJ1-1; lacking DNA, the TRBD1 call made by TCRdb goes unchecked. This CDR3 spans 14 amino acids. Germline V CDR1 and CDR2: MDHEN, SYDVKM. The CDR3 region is CASSTFPGNTEAFF.

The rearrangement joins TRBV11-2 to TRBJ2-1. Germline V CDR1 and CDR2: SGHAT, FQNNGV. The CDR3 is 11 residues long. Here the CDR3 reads CASSPGHEQFF.

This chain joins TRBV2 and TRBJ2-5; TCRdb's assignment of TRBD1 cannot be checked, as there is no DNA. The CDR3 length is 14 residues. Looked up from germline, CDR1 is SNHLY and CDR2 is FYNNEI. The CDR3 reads CASSDGARRETQYF.

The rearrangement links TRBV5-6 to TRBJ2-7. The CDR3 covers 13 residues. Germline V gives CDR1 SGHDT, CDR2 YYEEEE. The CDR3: CASSIDRSYEQYF.

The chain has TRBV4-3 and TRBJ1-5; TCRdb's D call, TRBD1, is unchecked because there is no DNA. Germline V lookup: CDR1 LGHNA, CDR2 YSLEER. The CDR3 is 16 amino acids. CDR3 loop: CASSQDRGGAGQPQHF.

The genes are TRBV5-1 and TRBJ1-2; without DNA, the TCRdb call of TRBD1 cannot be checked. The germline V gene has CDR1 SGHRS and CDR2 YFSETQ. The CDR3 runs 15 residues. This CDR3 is CASSLLMTGVNGYTF.

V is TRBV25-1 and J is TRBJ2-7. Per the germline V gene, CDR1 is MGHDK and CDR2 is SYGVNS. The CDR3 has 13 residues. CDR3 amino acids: CASSVGYSYEQYF.

CDR3 in amino acids: CASSSPGLDTNTQYF. The rearrangement links TRBV12-3 or TRBV12-4 to TRBJ2-3; checking the TCRdb D call of TRBD1 is not possible without DNA. The CDR3 is made up of 15 amino acids.

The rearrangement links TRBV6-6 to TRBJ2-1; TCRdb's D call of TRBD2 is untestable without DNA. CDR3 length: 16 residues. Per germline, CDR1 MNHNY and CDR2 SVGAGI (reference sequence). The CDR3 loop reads CASTLKWTSPSNEQFF.

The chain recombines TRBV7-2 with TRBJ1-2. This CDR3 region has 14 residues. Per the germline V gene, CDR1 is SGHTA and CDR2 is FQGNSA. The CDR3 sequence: CASSLRMASGGYTF.

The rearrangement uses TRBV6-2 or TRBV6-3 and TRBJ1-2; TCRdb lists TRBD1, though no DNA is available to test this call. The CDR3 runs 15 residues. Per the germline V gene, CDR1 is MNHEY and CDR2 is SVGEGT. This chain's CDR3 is CASSYSSSGSCGYTF.

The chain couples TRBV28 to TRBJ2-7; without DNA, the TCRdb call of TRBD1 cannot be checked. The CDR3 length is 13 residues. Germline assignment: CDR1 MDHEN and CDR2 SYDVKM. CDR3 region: CASSFPGAVEQYF.

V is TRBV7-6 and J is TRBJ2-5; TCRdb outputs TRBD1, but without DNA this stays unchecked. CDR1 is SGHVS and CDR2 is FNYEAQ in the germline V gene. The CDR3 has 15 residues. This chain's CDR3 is CASSLIDRVQETQYF.

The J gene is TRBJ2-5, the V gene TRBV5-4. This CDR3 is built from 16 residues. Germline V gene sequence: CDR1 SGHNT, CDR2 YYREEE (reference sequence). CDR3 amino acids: CASSFGLLTTQETQYF. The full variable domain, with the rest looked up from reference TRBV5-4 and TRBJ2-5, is ETGVTQSPTHLIKTRGQQVTLRCSSQSGHNTVSWYQQALGQGPQFIFQYYREEENGRGNFPPRFSGLQFPNYSSELNVNALELDDSALYLCASSFGLLTTQETQYFGPGTRLLVL.

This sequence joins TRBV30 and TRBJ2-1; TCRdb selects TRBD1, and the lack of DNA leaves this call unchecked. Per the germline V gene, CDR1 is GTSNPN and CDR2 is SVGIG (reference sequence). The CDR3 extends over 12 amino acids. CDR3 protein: CASQQAYNEQFF.

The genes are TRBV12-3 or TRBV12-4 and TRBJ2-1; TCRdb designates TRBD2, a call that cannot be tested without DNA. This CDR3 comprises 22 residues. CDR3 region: CASSFGASYGQGGLAGVNEQFF.

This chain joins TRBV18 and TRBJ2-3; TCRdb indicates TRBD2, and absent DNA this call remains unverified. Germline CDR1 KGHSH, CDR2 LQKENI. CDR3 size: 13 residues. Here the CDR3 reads CASFGGLTDAQYF.

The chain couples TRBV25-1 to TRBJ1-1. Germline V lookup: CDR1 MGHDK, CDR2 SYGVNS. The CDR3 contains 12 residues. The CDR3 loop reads CASQRYGDGAFF. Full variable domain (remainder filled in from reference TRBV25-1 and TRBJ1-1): EADIYQTPRYLVIGTGKKITLECSQTMGHDKMYWYQQDPGMELHLIHYSYGVNSTEKGDLSSESTVSRIRTEHFPLTLESARPSHTSQYLCASQRYGDGAFFGQGTRLTVV.

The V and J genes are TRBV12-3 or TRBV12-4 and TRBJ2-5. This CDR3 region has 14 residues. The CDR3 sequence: CASSSQFGLETQYF.

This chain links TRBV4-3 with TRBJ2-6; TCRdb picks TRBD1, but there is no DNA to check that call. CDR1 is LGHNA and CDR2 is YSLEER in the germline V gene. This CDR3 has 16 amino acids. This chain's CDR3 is CASSVDRGAGANVLTF.

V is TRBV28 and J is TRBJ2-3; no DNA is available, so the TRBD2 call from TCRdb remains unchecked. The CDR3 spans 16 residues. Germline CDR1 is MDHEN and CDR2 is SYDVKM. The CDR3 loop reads CASSSSSTDSLDTQYF.

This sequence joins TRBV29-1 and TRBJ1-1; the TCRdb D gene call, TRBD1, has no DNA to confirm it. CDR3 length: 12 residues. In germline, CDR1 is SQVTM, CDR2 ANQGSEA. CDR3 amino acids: CSVNRENTEAFF.

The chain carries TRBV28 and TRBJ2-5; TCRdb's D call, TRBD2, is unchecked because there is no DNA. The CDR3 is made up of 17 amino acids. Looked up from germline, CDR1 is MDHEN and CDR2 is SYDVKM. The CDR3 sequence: CASSFPSRLAGEETQYF.